The T cell receptor (beta chain) under discussion was sequenced for a study of blood T cell repertoires in COVID-19. The wider study: The study drew acute and convalescent COVID-19 samples from the United States, Italy and Spain. PBMCs, B-cell-depleted T cells, or T cells were the source of the cDNA or gDNA that made up the material.

Per the authors' pipeline: The authors estimated nucleated cell counts from reference gene primer amplification. The protocol was immunoSEQ multiplex PCR, while the TCRdb copy is restricted to in-frame clones and leaves out a portion. V, J and clone size were drawn from that table, and D and trimming were deduced from the DNA. The sample consists of fewer than 300,000 clones, roughly 84% of them appearing once. Patients in Seattle were enrolled during active infection, then followed longitudinally. The V segment lost 5 bases and the J segment 2 bases; nucleotides outside the gene matches: 6. The CDR3 has 15 amino acids. Germline CDR1 is SGHDT and CDR2 is YYEEEE.

The V and J genes are TRBV5-6 and TRBJ2-1; 8 bases align to TRBD1. This TCR was sampled from a person aged 70 to 79 with COVID-19, enrolled during active disease. Source material: peripheral blood. CDR3 amino acids: CASRPDRATYNEQFF. The CDR3 DNA reads TGTGCCAGCAGACCGGACAGGGCTACCTACAATGAGCAGTTCTTC. Full variable domain (remainder filled in from reference TRBV5-6 and TRBJ2-1): DAGVTQSPTHLIKTRGQQVTLRCSPKSGHDTVSWYQQALGQGPQFIFQYYEEEERQRGNFPDRFSGHQFPNYSSELNVNALLLGDSALYLCASRPDRATYNEQFFGPGTRLTVL.